Presented here are 17 T cell receptor beta chains from one specimen sequenced in a study of T cells expressing NK-cell markers. After re-calling the 5' RACE reads, TCRdb lists one entry per CDR3 protein, DNA absent. The sample table includes some 280,000 distinct CDR3 sequences. Material for sequencing was blood T cells: a sorted CD56 or NKG2C T cell subset, CD4+ or CD8+ T cells, or bulk PBMC T cells (not recorded which). These TCRs come from a man aged 18-30 years in good health.

The chain employs TRBV20-1 and TRBJ2-1; TCRdb's D call of TRBD1 is untestable without DNA. Germline CDR1 and CDR2: DFQATT and SNEGSKA (reference sequence). The CDR3 runs to 15 residues. The CDR3 protein is CSARDIGGERGEQFF.

The chain links TRBV21-1 to TRBJ1-2; TCRdb names TRBD1, which stays unverified in the absence of DNA. TRBV21-1 is marked as a pseudogene. CDR3 length equals 20 residues. CDR3 loop: CASSKGNTGTGPLLGHGYTF.

The CDR3 is CASSRGGMNYNEQFF. The chain employs TRBV5-6 and TRBJ2-1. The germline V gene has CDR1 SGHDT and CDR2 YYEEEE. The CDR3 is made up of 15 amino acids.

The chain has TRBV7-3 and TRBJ2-5; the D call of TRBD2 rests on TCRdb alone, since no DNA is present to check it. The CDR3 covers 15 residues. CDR1 is SGHTA, CDR2 FQGTGA, per germline. The CDR3 loop is CASSLQAGVRETQYF.

The V and J genes are TRBV20-1 and TRBJ2-1; TCRdb's D gene call, TRBD2, goes unchecked for lack of DNA. Germline-derived CDR1 and CDR2 are DFQATT and SNEGSKA (reference sequence). The length of the CDR3 is 12 residues. The CDR3 spells CSARLAGGLQFF.

The chain recombines TRBV3-1 with TRBJ2-7; TCRdb returns TRBD2, unconfirmable since there is no DNA. In germline, CDR1 is LGHDT, CDR2 YNNKEL (reference sequence). The CDR3 length is 14 residues. The CDR3 region is CASSHDGLAGEQYF.

The rearrangement uses TRBV18 and TRBJ2-3; the D gene TCRdb calls, TRBD1, cannot be checked with no DNA. The CDR3 consists of 14 residues. The germline CDR1 and CDR2 sequences are KGHSH and LQKENI. The CDR3 reads CASSPSTDTDTQYF.

This rearrangement joins TRBV12-3 or TRBV12-4 to TRBJ2-1; the TCRdb D gene call, TRBD1, has no DNA to confirm it. The CDR3 spans 15 residues. The CDR3 protein is CASRRAGTGGNEQFF.

The gene calls are TRBV20-1 and TRBJ2-7; the TRBD2 assignment by TCRdb is unverifiable without DNA. Germline CDR1 reads DFQATT; CDR2 reads SNEGSKA (reference sequence). The CDR3 is made up of 12 amino acids. CDR3 sequence: CSAATEAYEQYF.

J is TRBJ1-1 and V is TRBV7-8. Looked up from germline, CDR1 is SGHVS and CDR2 is FQNEAQ. The CDR3 runs 16 residues. The CDR3 loop is CASSSDFHGQNTEAFF.

V gene TRBV7-9 combines with J gene TRBJ2-3; as DNA is missing, the TRBD2 call by TCRdb cannot be tested. The CDR3 length is 15 residues. Germline assignment: CDR1 SEHNR and CDR2 FQNEAQ (reference sequence). The CDR3 loop is CASQRESWILDTQYF. Full variable domain (rest looked up from reference TRBV7-9 and TRBJ2-3): DTGVSQNPRHKITKRGQNVTFRCDPISEHNRLYWYRQTLGQGPEFLTYFQNEAQLEKSRLLSDRFSAERPKGSFSTLEIQRTEQGDSAMYLCASQRESWILDTQYFGPGTRLTVL.

The CDR3 here is CASSPVRPGQGYEQYF. The V call is TRBV7-6, the J call TRBJ2-7; the TCRdb call, TRBD1, lacks DNA for checking. The CDR3 is 16 residues long. Germline loops: CDR1 SGHVS, CDR2 FNYEAQ.

V is TRBV25-1 and J is TRBJ2-1; as DNA is missing, the TRBD1 call by TCRdb cannot be tested. The CDR3 runs to 15 residues. Germline CDR1 is MGHDK and CDR2 is SYGVNS. CDR3 sequence reads: CASSESGRSRNEQFF.

The chain has TRBV12-3 or TRBV12-4 and TRBJ2-3; TCRdb designates TRBD2, a call that cannot be tested without DNA. The CDR3 is 16 amino acids. The CDR3 protein is CASSLGTSGDTDTQYF.

The rearrangement links TRBV20-1 to TRBJ1-4; TCRdb's assignment of TRBD1 cannot be checked, as there is no DNA. The CDR3 covers 14 residues. Germline CDR1 is DFQATT and CDR2 is SNEGSKA (reference sequence). CDR3 sequence reads: CSASRTGIGEKLFF.

The chain combines TRBV5-1 with TRBJ2-1. The germline CDR1 and CDR2 sequences are SGHRS and YFSETQ. The CDR3 consists of 13 residues. The CDR3 sequence is CASSRWSYNEQFF.

The chain employs TRBV5-1 and TRBJ2-1; TCRdb calls TRBD2, which cannot be checked without DNA. CDR1 and CDR2 (germline): SGHRS, YFSETQ. The CDR3 totals 14 residues. The CDR3 sequence: CASSTDGSRNEQFF.